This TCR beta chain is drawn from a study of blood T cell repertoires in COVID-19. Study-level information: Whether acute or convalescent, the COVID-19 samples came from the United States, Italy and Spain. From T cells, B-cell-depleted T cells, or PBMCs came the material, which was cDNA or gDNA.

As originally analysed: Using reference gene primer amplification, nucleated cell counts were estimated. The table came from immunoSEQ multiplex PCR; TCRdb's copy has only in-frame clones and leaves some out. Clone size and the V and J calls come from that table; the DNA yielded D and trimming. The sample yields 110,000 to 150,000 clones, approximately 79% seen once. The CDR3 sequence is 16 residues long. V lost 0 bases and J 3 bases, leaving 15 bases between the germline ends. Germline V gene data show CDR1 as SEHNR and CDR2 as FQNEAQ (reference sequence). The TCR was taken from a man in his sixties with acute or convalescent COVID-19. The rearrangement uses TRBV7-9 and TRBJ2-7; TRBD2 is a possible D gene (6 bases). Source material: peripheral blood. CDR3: CASSLARGGGSYEQYF. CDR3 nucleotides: TGTGCCAGCAGCTTAGCGCGTGGTGGGGGGAGCTACGAGCAGTACTTC.